A selection of T cell receptor beta chains follows, all from one sample in a study of shared clonotypes between healthy human individuals. Sequenced by immunoSEQ multiplex PCR; TCRdb stores in-frame clones only, minus some. Here the sample spans about 1 million clones, 65% to 75% being singletons. Sample: memory CD4+ T cells sorted from blood. The source is a man younger than 30 in good health. Each CDR3 is given with its conserved first and last residue. The D gene is left open where the match is weak. The listing skips clone size in some rows; elsewhere it reads once, few, many or a size class.

D gene	clone size	V gene	J gene	CDR3 protein	CDR3 DNA
TRBD2	NA	TRBV18	TRBJ2-1	CASSPIPGTSVNEQFF	TGTGCCAGCTCACCGATCCCCGGGACTAGCGTCAATGAGCAGTTCTTC
TRBD1	NA	TRBV25-1	TRBJ1-4	CASSESGTGNEKLFF	TGTGCCAGCAGTGAATCCGGGACAGGGAATGAAAAACTGTTTTTT
TRBD1	NA	TRBV7-8	TRBJ2-4	CASSPQAGTGSWLAKNIQYF	TGTGCCAGCAGCCCTCAGGCCGGGACAGGGTCCTGGTTAGCCAAAAACATTCAGTACTTC
TRBD1	once	TRBV19	TRBJ1-5	CASRSTGGAGEPQHF	TGTGCCAGTAGGTCAACAGGGGGCGCGGGAGAGCCCCAGCATTTT
TRBD1	NA	TRBV10-3	TRBJ2-5	CAISGGDRGRETQYF	TGTGCCATCAGTGGTGGGGACAGGGGGCGAGAGACCCAGTACTTC
NA	NA	TRBV27	TRBJ2-3	CAWGEGEADTQYF	TGTGCCTGGGGGGAGGGGGAGGCAGATACGCAGTATTTT
NA	NA	TRBV27	TRBJ1-5	CASSFTGRSNQPQHF	TGTGCCAGCAGTTTCACAGGGCGTAGCAATCAGCCCCAGCATTTT
NA	NA	TRBV4-2	TRBJ2-5	CASSQIGRLETQYF	TGTGCCAGCAGCCAAATCGGGCGGTTAGAGACCCAGTACTTC
NA	NA	TRBV15	TRBJ1-6	CATSSPRRGSPLHF	TGTGCCACCAGCAGTCCCCGGCGGGGTTCACCCCTCCACTTT
TRBD2	NA	TRBV10-3	TRBJ2-5	CAISARTSGGVYQETQYF	TGTGCCATCAGTGCACGGACTAGCGGGGGGGTGTACCAAGAGACCCAGTACTTC
TRBD1	NA	TRBV27	TRBJ1-1	CASSSGQVPKAFF	TGTGCCAGCAGCTCGGGACAGGTGCCAAAAGCTTTCTTT
TRBD1	few	TRBV18	TRBJ1-1	CASSFSRLQGTEAFF	TGTGCCAGCTCATTCTCCCGGCTACAGGGGACTGAAGCTTTCTTT
NA	NA	TRBV2	TRBJ1-2	CASSAQGWNYGYTF	TGTGCCAGCAGTGCGCAGGGGTGGAACTATGGCTACACCTTC
NA	few	TRBV6-1	TRBJ2-5	CASSEWGVGREETQYF	TGTGCCAGCAGTGAATGGGGGGTGGGGCGGGAAGAGACCCAGTACTTC
NA	NA	TRBV30	TRBJ2-7	CAWSVSRDEQYF	TGTGCCTGGAGTGTCAGCAGGGACGAGCAGTACTTC
TRBD1	NA	TRBV6-5	TRBJ1-2	CASSYLRTGGGYGYTF	TGTGCCAGCAGTTACCTTCGGACAGGGGGAGGATATGGCTACACCTTC
NA	NA	TRBV5-1	TRBJ1-4	CASSPGLSNEKLFF	TGCGCCAGCAGCCCAGGGCTGTCTAATGAAAAACTGTTTTTT
NA	NA	TRBV7-2	TRBJ1-1	CASSRDSEAFF	TGTGCCAGCAGCCGTGACTCTGAAGCTTTCTTT
NA	NA	TRBV5-6	TRBJ1-2	CASSSGGYGYTF	TGTGCCAGCAGCAGCGGGGGCTATGGCTACACCTTC
NA	many	TRBV6-4	TRBJ2-2	CASSSGGRELFF	TGTGCCAGCAGTTCTGGGGGGAGGGAGCTGTTTTTT